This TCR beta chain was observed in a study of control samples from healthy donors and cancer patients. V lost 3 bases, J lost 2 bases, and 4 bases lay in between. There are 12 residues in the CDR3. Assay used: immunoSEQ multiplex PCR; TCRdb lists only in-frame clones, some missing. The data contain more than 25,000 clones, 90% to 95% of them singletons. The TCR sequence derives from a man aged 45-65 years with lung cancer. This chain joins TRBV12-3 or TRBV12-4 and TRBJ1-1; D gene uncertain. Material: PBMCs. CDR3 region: CASSFTNTEAFF. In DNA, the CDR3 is TGTGCCAGCAGTTTTACTAACACTGAAGCTTTCTTT.